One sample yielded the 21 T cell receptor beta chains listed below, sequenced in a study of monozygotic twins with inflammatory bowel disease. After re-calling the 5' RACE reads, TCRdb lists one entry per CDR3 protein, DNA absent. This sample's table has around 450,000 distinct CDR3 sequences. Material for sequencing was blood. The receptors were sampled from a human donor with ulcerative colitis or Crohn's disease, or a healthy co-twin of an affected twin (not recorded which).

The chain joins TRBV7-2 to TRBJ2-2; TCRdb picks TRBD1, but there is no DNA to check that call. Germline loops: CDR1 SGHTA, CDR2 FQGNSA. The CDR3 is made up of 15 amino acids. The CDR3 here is CASSQQGWNTGELFF.

CDR3: CAWSVDLSPQETQYF. The chain employs TRBV30 and TRBJ2-5. Germline V gene data show CDR1 as GTSNPN and CDR2 as SVGIG (reference sequence). The CDR3 is made up of 15 amino acids.

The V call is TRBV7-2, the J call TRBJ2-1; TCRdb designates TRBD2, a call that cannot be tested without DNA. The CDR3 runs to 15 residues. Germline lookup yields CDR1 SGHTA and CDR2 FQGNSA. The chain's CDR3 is CASSSGLPGYNEQFF.

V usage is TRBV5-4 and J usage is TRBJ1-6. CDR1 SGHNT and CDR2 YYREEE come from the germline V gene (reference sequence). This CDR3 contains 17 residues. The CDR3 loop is CASSSSTQSSYNSPLHF.

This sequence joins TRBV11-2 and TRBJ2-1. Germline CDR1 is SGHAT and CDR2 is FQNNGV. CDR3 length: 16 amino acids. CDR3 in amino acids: CASSPNGLGTYNEQFF.

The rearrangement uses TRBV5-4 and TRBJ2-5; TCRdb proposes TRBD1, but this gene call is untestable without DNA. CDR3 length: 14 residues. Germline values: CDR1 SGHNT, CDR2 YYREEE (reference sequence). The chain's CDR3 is CASRGGSPGETQYF.

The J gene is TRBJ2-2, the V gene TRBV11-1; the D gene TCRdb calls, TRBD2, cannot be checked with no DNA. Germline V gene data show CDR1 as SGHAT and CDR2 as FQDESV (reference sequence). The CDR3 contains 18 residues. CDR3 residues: CASSTTLAGALNTGELFF.

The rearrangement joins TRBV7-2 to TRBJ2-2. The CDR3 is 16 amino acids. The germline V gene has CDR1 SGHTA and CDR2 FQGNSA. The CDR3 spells CASSLLSMANTGELFF.

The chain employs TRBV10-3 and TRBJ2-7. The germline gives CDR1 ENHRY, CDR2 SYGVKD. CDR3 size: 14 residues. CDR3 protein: CAISLDGVSYEQYF.

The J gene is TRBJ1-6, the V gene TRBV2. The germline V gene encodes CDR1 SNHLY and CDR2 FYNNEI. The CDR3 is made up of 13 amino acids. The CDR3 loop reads CASSGRDNSPLHF.

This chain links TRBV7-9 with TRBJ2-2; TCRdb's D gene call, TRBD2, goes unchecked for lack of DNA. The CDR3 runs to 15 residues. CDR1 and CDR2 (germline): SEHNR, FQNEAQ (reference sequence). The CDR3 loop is CASSQISGPTGELFF.

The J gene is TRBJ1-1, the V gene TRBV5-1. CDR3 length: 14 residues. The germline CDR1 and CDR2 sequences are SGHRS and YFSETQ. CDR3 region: CASSSGSSNTEAFF.

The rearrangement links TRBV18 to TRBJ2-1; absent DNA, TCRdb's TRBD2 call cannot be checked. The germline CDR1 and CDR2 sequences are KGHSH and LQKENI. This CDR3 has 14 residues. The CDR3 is CASSQQASFNEQFF.

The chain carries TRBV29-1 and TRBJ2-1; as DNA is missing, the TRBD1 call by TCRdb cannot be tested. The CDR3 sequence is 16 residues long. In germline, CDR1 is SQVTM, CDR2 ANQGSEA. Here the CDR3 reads CSVEARTGSSYNEQFF.

The CDR3 loop is CASSLGQTNEKLFF. The J gene is TRBJ1-4, the V gene TRBV28; no DNA is available, so the TRBD1 call from TCRdb remains unchecked. The CDR3 contains 14 residues. The V gene's germline CDR1 is MDHEN and CDR2 SYDVKM.

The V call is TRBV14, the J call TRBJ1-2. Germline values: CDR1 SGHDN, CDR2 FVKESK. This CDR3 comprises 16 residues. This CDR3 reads CASSQDRRPGVGGYTF. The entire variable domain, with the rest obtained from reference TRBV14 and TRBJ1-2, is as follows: EAGVTQFPSHSVIEKGQTVTLRCDPISGHDNLYWYRRVMGKEIKFLLHFVKESKQDESGMPNNRFLAERTGGTYSTLKVQPAELEDSGVYFCASSQDRRPGVGGYTFGSGTRLTVV.

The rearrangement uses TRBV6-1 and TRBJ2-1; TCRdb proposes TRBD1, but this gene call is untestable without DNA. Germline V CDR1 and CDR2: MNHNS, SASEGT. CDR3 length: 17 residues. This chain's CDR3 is CASNLFFVGGLGNEQFF.

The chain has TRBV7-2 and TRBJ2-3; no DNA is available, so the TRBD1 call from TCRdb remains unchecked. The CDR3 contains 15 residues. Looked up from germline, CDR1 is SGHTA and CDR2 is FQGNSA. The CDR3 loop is CASRPGGLITDTQYF.

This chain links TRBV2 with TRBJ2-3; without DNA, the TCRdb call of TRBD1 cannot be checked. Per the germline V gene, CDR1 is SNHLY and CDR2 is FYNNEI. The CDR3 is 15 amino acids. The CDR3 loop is CASGSLRGQADTQYF. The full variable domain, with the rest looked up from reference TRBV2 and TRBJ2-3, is EPEVTQTPSHQVTQMGQEVILRCVPISNHLYFYWYRQILGQKVEFLVSFYNNEISEKSEIFDDQFSVERPDGSNFTLKIRSTKLEDSAMYFCASGSLRGQADTQYFGPGTRLTVL.

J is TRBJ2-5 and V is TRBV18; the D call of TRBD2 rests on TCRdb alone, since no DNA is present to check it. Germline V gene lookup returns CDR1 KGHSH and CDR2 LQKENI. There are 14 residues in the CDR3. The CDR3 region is CASSGLAGAETQYF. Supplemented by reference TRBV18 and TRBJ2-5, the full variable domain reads NAGVMQNPRHLVRRRGQEARLRCSPMKGHSHVYWYRQLPEEGLKFMVYLQKENIIDESGMPKERFSAEFPKEGPSILRIQQVVRGDSAAYFCASSGLAGAETQYFGPGTRLLVL.

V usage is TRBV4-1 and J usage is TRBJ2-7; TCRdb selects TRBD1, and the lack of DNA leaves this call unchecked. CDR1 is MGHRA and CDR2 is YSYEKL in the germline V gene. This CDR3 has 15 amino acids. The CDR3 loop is CASSQDGAAGSEQYF.